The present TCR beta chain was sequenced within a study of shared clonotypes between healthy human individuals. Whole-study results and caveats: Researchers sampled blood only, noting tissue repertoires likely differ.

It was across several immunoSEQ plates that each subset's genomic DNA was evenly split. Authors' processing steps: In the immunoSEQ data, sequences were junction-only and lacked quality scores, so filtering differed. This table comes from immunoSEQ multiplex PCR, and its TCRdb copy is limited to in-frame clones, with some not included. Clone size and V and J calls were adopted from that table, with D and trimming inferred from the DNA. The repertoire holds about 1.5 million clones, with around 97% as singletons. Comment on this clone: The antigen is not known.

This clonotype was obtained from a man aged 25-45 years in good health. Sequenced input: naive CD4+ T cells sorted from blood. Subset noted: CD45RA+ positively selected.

The CDR3 region is CASSLVPRSGNTIYF. The CDR3 DNA reads TGTGCCAGCAGCTTAGTTCCCAGGTCTGGAAACACCATATATTTT. The chain couples TRBV11-2 to TRBJ1-3, with D hard to call. Germline V gene lookup returns CDR1 SGHAT and CDR2 FQNNGV. The CDR3 has 15 residues. The V end lost 1 base, the J end lost 1 base, and 8 bases lay between the germline ends.